The entry below gives a single T cell receptor beta chain sequence along with its context. V lost 1 base to trimming and J lost 2 bases, with 12 bases between them. Germline V gene data show CDR1 as SGHDN and CDR2 as FVKESK. The CDR3 covers 15 residues. This sample is part of a study of response to subunit inactivated influenza vaccine. TCRdb re-derived calls from the RT-PCR reads in MiXCR, one entry per CDR3 protein. The sample shows 590,000 or so distinct CDR3 sequences, approximately 15% of them seen only once. The input for sequencing was PBMCs from blood, taken around 15 days before vaccination. This clonotype originated in a man aged 45-65 years who received an inactivated influenza vaccine. This chain joins TRBV14 and TRBJ2-7; no reliable D call. For the CDR3, the DNA is TGTGCCAGCAGCCAAGTCACTTCCGACCCCTACGAGCAGTACTTC. Protein sequence: CASSQVTSDPYEQYF.